This TCR beta chain was retrieved from a study of cytomegalovirus exposure and HLA in healthy donors. V gave up 1 base and J gave up 0 bases, with 13 bases separating them. CDR1 is SGHTA, CDR2 FQGTGA, per germline. This CDR3 is 17 amino acids long. Study findings and constraints: In a later analysis, CMV-associated beta chains were mostly HLA-associated, it appeared.

In the case of this clone: Its antigen remains unidentified.

The PCR ran on 60 Vbeta and 13 Jbeta primers. Study processing details: Approximately 9.9 million of tens of millions of unique TCR beta chains were shared, per a later count. The repertoire was sequenced with immunoSEQ multiplex PCR; TCRdb's copy has only in-frame clones and lacks some. That table supplies the V and J calls and clone size; D and trimming were determined from the DNA. Found here are around 160,000 clones, 70% to 85% of them singletons; the top ten hold over 1.1%. The clonotype was recovered from a male donor in good health and CMV-seronegative. The sequenced material came from PBMCs. The chain carries TRBV7-3 and TRBJ1-3; D remains ambiguous. CDR3 bases: TGTGCCAGCAGCTTAAATGGCGGCGGGAGCTCTGGAAACACCATATATTTT. Its protein product is CASSLNGGGSSGNTIYF.